The entry that follows covers one TCR beta chain sequence. Alongside a J-beta primer mix, a sample-barcoded 5' primer served in a second PCR lasting about 7 to 12 cycles. TCRdb redid the calling of the 5' RACE reads with MiXCR, one entry per CDR3 protein. The sample yields around 1,000,000 distinct CDR3 sequences, roughly a quarter seen once. This CDR3 is 14 amino acids long. Germline CDR1 reads KGHDR; CDR2 reads SFDVKD. V was trimmed by 5 bases and J by 5 bases, leaving 14 bases between them. The data derive from a study of blood T cells in healthy people across ages. These records were also assigned to another study, of T cells of mothers and their children. That investigation notes: Every mother produced more than 10 million TCR beta CDR3 reads, whereas every child provided several million.

The chain combines TRBV24-1 with TRBJ2-5; perhaps TRBD2 as D (7 bases). The sequencing sample was made of blood. This clonotype originated in a girl aged 2-10 years in good health. The CDR3 DNA is TGTGCCACCAGTGCGTGGGGGGGCAGGGAGACCCAGTACTTC. This sequence encodes CATSAWGGRETQYF.